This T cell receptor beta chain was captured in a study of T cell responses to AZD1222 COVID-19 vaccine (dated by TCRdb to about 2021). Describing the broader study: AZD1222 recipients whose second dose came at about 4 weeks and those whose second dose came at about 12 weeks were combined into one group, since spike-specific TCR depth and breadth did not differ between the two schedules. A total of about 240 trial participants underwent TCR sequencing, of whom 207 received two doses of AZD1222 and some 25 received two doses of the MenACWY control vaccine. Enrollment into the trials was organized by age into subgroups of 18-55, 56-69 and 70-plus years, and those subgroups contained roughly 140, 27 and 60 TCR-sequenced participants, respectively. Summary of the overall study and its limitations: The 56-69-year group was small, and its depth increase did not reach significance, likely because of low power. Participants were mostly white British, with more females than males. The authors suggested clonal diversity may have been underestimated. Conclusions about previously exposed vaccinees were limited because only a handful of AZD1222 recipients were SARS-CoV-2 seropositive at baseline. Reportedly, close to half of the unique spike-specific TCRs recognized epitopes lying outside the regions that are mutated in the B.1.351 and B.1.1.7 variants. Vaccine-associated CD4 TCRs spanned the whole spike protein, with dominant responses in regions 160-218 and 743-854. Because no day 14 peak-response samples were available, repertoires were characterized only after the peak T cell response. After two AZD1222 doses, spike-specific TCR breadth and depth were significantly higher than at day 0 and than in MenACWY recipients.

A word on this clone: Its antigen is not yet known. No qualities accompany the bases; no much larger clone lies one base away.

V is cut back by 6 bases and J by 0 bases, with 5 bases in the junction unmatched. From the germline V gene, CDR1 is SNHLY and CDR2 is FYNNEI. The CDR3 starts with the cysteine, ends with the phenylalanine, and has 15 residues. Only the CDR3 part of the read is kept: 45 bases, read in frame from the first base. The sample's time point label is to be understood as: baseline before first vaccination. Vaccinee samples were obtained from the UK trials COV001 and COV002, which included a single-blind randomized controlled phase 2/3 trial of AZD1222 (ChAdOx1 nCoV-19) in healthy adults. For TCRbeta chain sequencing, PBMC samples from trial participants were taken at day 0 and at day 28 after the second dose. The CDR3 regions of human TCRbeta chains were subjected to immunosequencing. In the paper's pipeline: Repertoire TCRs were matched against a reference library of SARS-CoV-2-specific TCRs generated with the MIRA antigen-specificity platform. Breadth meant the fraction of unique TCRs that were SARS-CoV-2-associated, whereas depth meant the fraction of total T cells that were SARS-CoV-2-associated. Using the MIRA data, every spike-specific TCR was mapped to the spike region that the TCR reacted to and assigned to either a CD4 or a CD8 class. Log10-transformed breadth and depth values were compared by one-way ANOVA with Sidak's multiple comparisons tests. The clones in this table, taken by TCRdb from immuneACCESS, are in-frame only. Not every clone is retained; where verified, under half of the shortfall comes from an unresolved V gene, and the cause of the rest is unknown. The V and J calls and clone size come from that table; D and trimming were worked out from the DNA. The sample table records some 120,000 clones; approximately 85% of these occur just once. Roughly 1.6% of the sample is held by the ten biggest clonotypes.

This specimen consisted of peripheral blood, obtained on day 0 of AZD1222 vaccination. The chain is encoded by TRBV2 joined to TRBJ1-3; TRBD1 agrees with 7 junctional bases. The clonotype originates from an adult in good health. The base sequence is TGTGCCAGCAGGGCACAGGGGAGCTCTGGAAACACCATATATTTT. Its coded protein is CASRAQGSSGNTIYF.